What follows are 24 T cell receptor beta chains derived from one specimen sequenced in a study of T cell responses to AZD1222 COVID-19 vaccine. The assay was immunoSEQ multiplex PCR, and TCRdb's table has in-frame clones only and misses some. This sample has tens of thousands of clones, with 80% to 95% found just once. The sample in question was peripheral blood, obtained 28 days after the second dose of the MenACWY control vaccine. All receptors come from an adult who received the MenACWY meningococcal vaccine as a control.

This chain uses TRBV2 with TRBJ1-5; D not certain. Germline-derived CDR1 and CDR2 are SNHLY and FYNNEI. Trimming cost V 4 bases and J 0 bases, with 7 bases left between them. The CDR3 loop spans 14 amino acids. CDR3 amino acids: CASSGSNSNQPQHF. CDR3 bases: TGTGCCAGCAGTGGCAGTAATAGCAATCAGCCCCAGCATTTT.

The chain couples TRBV6-5 to TRBJ1-1, with unresolved D. CDR1 and CDR2 from the germline V gene are MNHEY and SVGAGI. The CDR3 length is 13 residues. V lost 6 bases and J 5 bases, leaving 13 bases between the germline ends. The CDR3 bases are TGTGCCAGCAGCCGCCGGGTGGGGACTGAAGCTTTCTTT. Its translation: CASSRRVGTEAFF.

The gene calls are TRBV5-8 and TRBJ1-1; perhaps TRBD1 as D (5 bases). There are 11 residues in the CDR3. Germline lookup yields CDR1 SGHTS and CDR2 YDEGEE. V lost 4 bases, J lost 7 bases, and 8 bases lay in between. This CDR3 is CASSGDHEAFF. In nucleotides, the CDR3 is TGTGCCAGCAGCGGGGACCATGAAGCTTTCTTT.

This chain connects TRBV28 to TRBJ1-3; D is possibly TRBD1 (6 bases). The CDR3 contains 15 residues. Looked up from germline, CDR1 is MDHEN and CDR2 is SYDVKM. V lost 3 bases, J lost 3 bases, and 12 bases lay in between. The CDR3 spells CASSLGARFGNTIYF. The CDR3 DNA reads as TGTGCCAGCAGTTTGGGGGCTCGGTTTGGAAACACCATATATTTT. Full variable domain (remainder filled in from reference TRBV28 and TRBJ1-3): DVKVTQSSRYLVKRTGEKVFLECVQDMDHENMFWYRQDPGLGLRLIYFSYDVKMKEKGDIPEGYSVSREKKERFSLILESASTNQTSMYLCASSLGARFGNTIYFGEGSWLTVV.

The gene calls are TRBV28 and TRBJ2-3; tentatively, D is TRBD2 (5 bases). The CDR3 has 13 amino acids. The germline V and J ends were trimmed by 8 bases and 3 bases, with 12 bases remaining between them. Germline-derived CDR1 and CDR2 are MDHEN and SYDVKM. This chain's CDR3 is CASASPGTDTQYF. As DNA, the CDR3 is TGTGCCAGCGCAAGTCCGGGGACAGATACGCAGTATTTT.

This clone was observed a few times. The V gene is TRBV5-4, the J gene TRBJ2-5; D gene unclear. Germline values: CDR1 SGHNT, CDR2 YYREEE (reference sequence). V lost 7 bases to trimming and J lost 2 bases, with 6 bases between them. This CDR3 region has 11 residues. CDR3 in amino acids: CASGGQETQYF. CDR3 bases: TGTGCCAGCGGCGGACAAGAGACCCAGTACTTC.

V gene TRBV10-2 combines with J gene TRBJ2-7; D is ambiguous. The CDR3 has 11 amino acids. Per the germline V gene, CDR1 is WSHSY and CDR2 is SAAADI. Trimming took 10 bases from V and 2 from J, leaving 9 bases between them. CDR3 nucleotide sequence: TGCGCCACTCAACAGACCTACGAGCAGTACTTC. Amino acid sequence: CATQQTYEQYF.

This chain joins TRBV4-3 and TRBJ1-1; D unresolved. CDR3 size: 15 residues. The germline V gene encodes CDR1 LGHNA and CDR2 YSLEER. V was shortened by 6 bases and J by 3 bases, with 17 bases between the two germline ends. CDR3: CASSSNYEGYTEAFF. CDR3 coding DNA: TGCGCCAGCAGTTCAAACTACGAAGGGTACACTGAAGCTTTCTTT.

This clone was recorded only once. J is TRBJ1-2 and V is TRBV29-1; D is unresolved. The CDR3 spans 13 residues. V lost 0 bases, J lost 5 bases, and 10 bases lay in between. Germline CDR1 SQVTM, CDR2 ANQGSEA. The CDR3 loop reads CSVEDDEGYGYTF. CDR3 in DNA: TGCAGCGTTGAAGATGACGAAGGTTATGGCTACACCTTC.

The chain uses TRBV28 and TRBJ2-4; 9 nucleotides align to TRBD1. The CDR3 consists of 16 residues. CDR1 MDHEN and CDR2 SYDVKM come from the germline V gene. V was pared by 8 bases and J by 0 bases, with 8 bases of the junction left unmatched. The CDR3 is CASGTGTFLAKNIQYF. CDR3 DNA sequence: TGTGCCAGCGGGACAGGGACTTTTCTAGCCAAAAACATTCAGTACTTC.

This CDR3 reads CSAGDRGLAGVGEQFF. CDR3 in DNA: TGCAGCGCCGGGGACAGGGGGCTAGCGGGAGTAGGGGAGCAGTTCTTC. The chain employs TRBV29-1 and TRBJ2-1, with 12 bases matching TRBD1. Germline V gene sequence: CDR1 SQVTM, CDR2 ANQGSEA. V shed 7 bases and J 10 bases; nucleotides not matched to a gene: 17. The length of the CDR3 is 16 residues.

The chain recombines TRBV15 with TRBJ1-1, with unresolved D. V was shortened by 0 bases and J by 1 base, with 12 bases between the two germline ends. The CDR3 covers 16 residues. CDR1 is LNHNV, CDR2 YYDKDF, per germline (reference sequence). As DNA, the CDR3 is TGTGCCACCAGCAGAGATGGGGATACCAAGAACACTGAAGCTTTCTTT. Translated: CATSRDGDTKNTEAFF.

V is TRBV9 and J is TRBJ2-2, with 11 nucleotides matching TRBD2. Germline assignment: CDR1 SGDLS and CDR2 YYNGEE. V gave up 2 bases and J gave up 7 bases; unmatched junction bases: 1. This CDR3 region has 14 residues. The CDR3 bases are TGTGCCAGCAGCGTTGGACTAGCGGGCGGGGAGCTGTTTTTT. Translation: CASSVGLAGGELFF.

V gene TRBV4-2 combines with J gene TRBJ2-2, with D uncertain. The V and J ends lost 1 base and 6 bases respectively, with 6 bases between them. The CDR3 runs 13 residues. The germline gives CDR1 LGHNA, CDR2 YNFKEQ. This CDR3 reads CASSQVRPGELFF. DNA of the CDR3: TGTGCCAGCAGCCAAGTCCGGCCCGGGGAGCTGTTTTTT.

This chain joins TRBV5-1 and TRBJ2-1, with 12 bases identical to TRBD1. Looked up from germline, CDR1 is SGHRS and CDR2 is YFSETQ. The CDR3 runs to 14 residues. The junction had 11 bases not matched to a gene; V was cut back by 4 bases and J by 15 bases. In DNA form, the CDR3 reads TGCGCCAGCAGCGCGGGGACAGGGGGCGAGTGGCCGTTCTTC. Amino acid sequence: CASSAGTGGEWPFF.

V gene TRBV11-2 combines with J gene TRBJ1-3; D is possibly TRBD1 (5 bases). Germline V gene lookup returns CDR1 SGHAT and CDR2 FQNNGV. The CDR3 runs to 12 residues. The ends were cut back, 4 bases at V and 6 bases at J, with 7 bases in the middle. The CDR3 bases are TGTGCCAGCAGCTGGGGGACAAACACCATATATTTT. Its translation is CASSWGTNTIYF.

DNA for the CDR3: TGTGCCAGCAGCTCGGGGTGGGATTTGACAGGGCATAATTCACCCCTCCACTTT. Encoded protein: CASSSGWDLTGHNSPLHF. The chain is built from TRBV7-2 and TRBJ1-6, with 7 bases aligning to TRBD1. The V gene's germline CDR1 is SGHTA and CDR2 FQGNSA. V gave up 4 bases and J gave up 5 bases; unmatched junction bases: 14. This CDR3 has 18 residues.

This rearrangement joins TRBV7-2 to TRBJ1-1, with 9 bases lining up with TRBD1. Trimming removed 2 bases from V and 3 bases from J; junction bases left unmatched: 13. The CDR3 runs 18 residues. Germline V gives CDR1 SGHTA, CDR2 FQGNSA. The CDR3 sequence: CASSLRSNTGGVDTEAFF. The CDR3 DNA sequence: TGTGCCAGCAGCTTAAGGTCGAATACAGGGGGCGTGGACACTGAAGCTTTCTTT.

The rearrangement uses TRBV7-8 and TRBJ1-4; D unresolved. V shed 3 bases and J shed 5 bases, with 19 bases lying between them. Germline loops: CDR1 SGHVS, CDR2 FQNEAQ. This CDR3 comprises 17 residues. The CDR3 sequence: CASSLEAASEWNEKLFF. In nucleotides, the CDR3 is TGTGCCAGCAGCTTGGAGGCTGCAAGTGAGTGGAATGAAAAACTGTTTTTT.

The chain links TRBV25-1 to TRBJ2-5, with a weak D call TRBD2 (6 bases). CDR1 is MGHDK and CDR2 is SYGVNS in the germline V gene. The CDR3 consists of 13 residues. V was cut by 1 base and J by 9 bases, with 12 bases left in between. DNA of the CDR3: TGTGCCAGCAGTGAATGGGGGGAGAGGGCCCAGTACTTC. The encoded protein is CASSEWGERAQYF.

This rearrangement joins TRBV28 to TRBJ2-1; unclear D gene. The V end lost 6 bases, the J end lost 9 bases, and 9 bases lay between the germline ends. The CDR3 extends over 11 amino acids. Per the germline V gene, CDR1 is MDHEN and CDR2 is SYDVKM. The CDR3 region has the DNA TGTGCCAGCAGCAGCATACGTGAGCAGTTCTTC. Protein product: CASSSIREQFF.

The V and J genes are TRBV5-6 and TRBJ2-7, with 8 bases that match TRBD1. The V and J ends lost 4 bases and 3 bases, in that order; junction bases with no gene match: 12. CDR3 length: 16 amino acids. The germline gives CDR1 SGHDT, CDR2 YYEEEE. CDR3 residues: CASSPTPGTGVYEQYF. CDR3 nucleotide sequence: TGTGCCAGCAGCCCCACCCCCGGGACAGGAGTCTACGAGCAGTACTTC. The full variable domain, in which reference TRBV5-6 and TRBJ2-7 provide the parts outside the CDR3, is DAGVTQSPTHLIKTRGQQVTLRCSPKSGHDTVSWYQQALGQGPQFIFQYYEEEERQRGNFPDRFSGHQFPNYSSELNVNALLLGDSALYLCASSPTPGTGVYEQYFGPGTRLTVT.

The rearrangement joins TRBV5-4 to TRBJ1-4; D unresolved. V was pared by 1 base and J by 4 bases, with 8 bases between. Germline V gene lookup returns CDR1 SGHNT and CDR2 YYREEE (reference sequence). This CDR3 is built from 14 residues. The CDR3 DNA reads as TGTGCCAGCAGCTTGCAGACCGATAATGAAAAACTGTTTTTT. Translated, it gives CASSLQTDNEKLFF.

The CDR3 region has the DNA TGTGCCAGCAGCCAAGATCTCGCCCGGGACGAGCAGTACTTC. Residues: CASSQDLARDEQYF. The chain links TRBV3-1 (or the pseudogene TRBV3-2) to TRBJ2-7; D gene ambiguous. The V and J ends lost 0 bases and 5 bases respectively, with 11 bases between them. This CDR3 region has 14 residues. Per germline, CDR1 LGHDT and CDR2 YNNKEL (reference sequence).